The clone carrying this T cell receptor beta chain is a singleton in its sample. This sample is part of a study of blood T cell repertoires in COVID-19. Across the whole study: Sample material is recorded as cDNA or gDNA derived from T cells, B-cell-depleted T cells, or PBMCs.

V was pared by 6 bases and J by 7 bases, with 7 bases of the junction left unmatched. CDR3 length: 14 residues. Germline loops: CDR1 SNHLY, CDR2 FYNNEI. Only in-frame clones appear in the TCRdb table, and some are missing; sequencing was by immunoSEQ multiplex PCR. The repertoire holds approximately 160,000 clones, with around four fifths as singletons. Sequenced: peripheral blood. This sequence originates from an elderly woman with active or convalescent COVID-19. The rearrangement joins TRBV2 to TRBJ1-5; the match to TRBD1 covers 9 bases. CDR3 sequence: CASSETGGGQPQHF. The CDR3 region has the DNA TGTGCCAGCAGCGAGACAGGGGGTGGCCAGCCCCAGCATTTT. Filled out from reference TRBV2 and TRBJ1-5, the complete variable domain reads EPEVTQTPSHQVTQMGQEVILRCVPISNHLYFYWYRQILGQKVEFLVSFYNNEISEKSEIFDDQFSVERPDGSNFTLKIRSTKLEDSAMYFCASSETGGGQPQHFGDGTRLSIL.